This TCR beta chain was identified during a study of shared clonotypes between healthy human individuals. Naive CD8 cells were CD45RO-negative, positively selected for CCR7, excluding terminally differentiated effector memory CD45RA+ cells. Within Nashville, Tennessee resided all donors, each a Caucasian adult. Per the study methods: Junction-only sequences without quality scores came from ImmunoSEQ, so filtering differed. Only in-frame clones appear in the TCRdb table, and some are missing; sequencing was by immunoSEQ multiplex PCR. V and J calls and clone size come straight from that table; D and trimming were deduced from the DNA. The sample includes some 2.1 million clones, just under 95% of them seen just once. The CDR3 is 18 residues long. The V gene's germline CDR1 is LGHNA and CDR2 YSLEER. V shed 1 base, J shed 5 bases, and the junction held 13 bases outside the gene matches.

This TCR derives from a young man in good health. Some clones in this sample may be carry-over from other donors' samples. Input material: naive CD8+ T cells from PBMCs. The chain recombines TRBV4-3 with TRBJ2-2; 7 bases are shared with TRBD1. The DNA for the CDR3 is TGCGCCAGCAGCCAAGGGCAGGGGGTATTAGTAGGGACCGGGGAGCTGTTTTTT. This encodes CASSQGQGVLVGTGELFF.